The T cell receptor beta chain described here comes from a study of cytomegalovirus exposure and HLA in healthy donors. Study-level findings and limits: TCR beta chain V- and J-gene trimming was linked, in a later analysis, to a missense variant in DCLRE1C. Only CMV serostatus was available as immune exposure information.

The PCR employed 60 Vbeta primers together with 13 Jbeta primers. Here immunoSEQ multiplex PCR was the method, and the copy in TCRdb shows in-frame clones only, minus some. The sample has some 120,000 clones, and its top ten clones hold around 2.2%. Turning to this clone: The antigen is undetermined.

Per the germline V gene, CDR1 is KGHSH and CDR2 is LQKENI. CDR3 size: 12 residues. The V gene lost 3 bases and the J gene lost 2 bases, with 4 bases spanning the gap. The clonotype was recovered from a man aged 35 to 55 in good health and CMV-seronegative. The rearrangement joins TRBV18 to TRBJ2-5, with D uncertain. The sequenced sample was PBMCs. CDR3 in amino acids: CASSPSQETQYF. In DNA, the CDR3 is TGTGCCAGCTCACCTTCTCAAGAGACCCAGTACTTC.